This entry is about one T cell receptor (beta chain). Antigen unknown. As to time point: week 23, last vaccination. Doses of 300 ug of mutant IDH1 20-mer peptide were given with topical imiquimod. CDR1 SNHLY and CDR2 FYNNEI come from the germline V gene. V lost 8 bases, J lost 5 bases, and 24 bases lay in between. The CDR3 contains 16 residues. The sample belongs to a study of a mutant IDH1 vaccine in newly diagnosed glioma. Study-level background: Previous treatment comprised radiotherapy, temozolomide, or both, mostly both.

Generated by immunoSEQ multiplex PCR, the TCRdb table keeps only in-frame clones and is missing some. Found here are fewer than 45,000 clones, about 76% of them singletons; the top ten hold about 5%. Overall study results and limits: Seemingly, top peripheral T cell clonotype changes bore no relation to pseudoprogression.

The TCR comes from a man aged 45-60 years with glioma. V and J are TRBV2 and TRBJ1-2; the D gene is possibly TRBD1 (6 bases). This sample comprised PBMCs, obtained from a glioma patient whose treatment included an IDH1 peptide vaccine. CDR3 sequence: CASDPLGGRGSYGYTF. Here the CDR3 DNA reads TGTGCCAGCGATCCCTTAGGGGGGCGCGGGAGTTATGGCTACACCTTC.